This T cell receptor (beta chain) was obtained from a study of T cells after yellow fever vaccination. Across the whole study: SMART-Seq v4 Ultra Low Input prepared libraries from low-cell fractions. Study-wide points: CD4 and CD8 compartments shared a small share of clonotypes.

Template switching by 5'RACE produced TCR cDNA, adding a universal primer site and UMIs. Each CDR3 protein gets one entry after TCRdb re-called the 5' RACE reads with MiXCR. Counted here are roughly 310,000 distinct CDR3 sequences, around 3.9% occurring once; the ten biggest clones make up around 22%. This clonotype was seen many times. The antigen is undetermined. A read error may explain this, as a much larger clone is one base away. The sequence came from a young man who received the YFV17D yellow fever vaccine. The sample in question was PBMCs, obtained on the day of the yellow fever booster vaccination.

The CDR3 DNA sequence: TGTGCCAGCAGTGAGGAGGGGACTACCGGAGGTGGGGATACGCAGTATTTT. This codes for CASSEEGTTGGGDTQYF. The chain links TRBV25-1 to TRBJ2-3; the match to TRBD2 covers 7 bases. Losses at the gene ends were 3 bases for V and 6 bases for J; bases not matched to a gene: 15. The germline V gene encodes CDR1 MGHDK and CDR2 SYGVNS. The CDR3 consists of 17 residues. Full variable domain (remainder filled in from reference TRBV25-1 and TRBJ2-3): EADIYQTPRYLVIGTGKKITLECSQTMGHDKMYWYQQDPGMELHLIHYSYGVNSTEKGDLSSESTVSRIRTEHFPLTLESARPSHTSQYLCASSEEGTTGGGDTQYFGPGTRLTVL.